This T cell receptor beta chain emerged from a study of healthy donors' naive CD4 and CD8 T cells. Trimming cost V 4 bases and J 1 base, with 13 bases left between them. CDR3 size: 14 residues. Germline-derived CDR1 and CDR2 are SQVTM and ANQGSEA. This clonotype was observed a handful of times. Each TCR library used 500 ng of total RNA and a linear amplification protocol. A single record per CDR3 protein comes from TCRdb applying MiXCR to the reads. This sample has about 180,000 distinct CDR3 sequences, with around 80% found just once. This rearrangement joins TRBV29-1 to TRBJ1-2; weak D call: TRBD1 (6 bases). The material sequenced was naive CD4+ and CD8+ T cells sorted from blood, pooled from several donors. The origin of this receptor is a pool of human donors in good health; the sample pools cells from several healthy donors. This CDR3 reads CSVGRQGSNYGYTF. The CDR3 nucleotides are TGCAGCGTTGGTAGGCAGGGGAGTAACTATGGCTACACCTTC.